A single T cell receptor (beta chain) is shown here with its context. Its specificity is unknown. Germline assignment: CDR1 SGHTA and CDR2 FQGTGA. This CDR3 region has 15 residues. Trimming removed 0 bases from V and 2 bases from J, with 11 bases in between. This entry comes from a study of early T cells in non-severe SARS-CoV-2 infection. TCRdb reprocessed the 5' RACE reads with MiXCR, giving one entry per CDR3 protein. The repertoire includes about 52,000 distinct CDR3 sequences, around 7.5% of them detected once, and roughly a tenth sits in the top ten. Study-wide points: VDJdb matching favored anti-spike CD8 responses, missing private and CD4 specificities.

The sequence came from an adult who was a healthcare worker with PCR-confirmed SARS-CoV-2 infection or an uninfected control (not recorded which). Material: whole blood. This sequence joins TRBV7-3 and TRBJ2-7, with D tentatively TRBD2 (6 bases). The CDR3 coding sequence is TGTGCCAGCAGCTTAACTACGACTAGTCCCTACGAGCAGTACTTC. Protein: CASSLTTTSPYEQYF.